One and the same sample provided the 3 T cell receptor beta chains below, sequenced in a study of T cell repertoires in cytomegalovirus infection. These receptors have no known antigen. TCRdb reprocessed the reads with MiXCR, giving one entry per CDR3 protein. The sample has fewer than 900,000 distinct CDR3 sequences; about 27% are singletons. This material consisted of cultured CD8+ T cells from PBMCs, taken from culture after CMV antigen stimulation. The receptor set was obtained from a human donor in good health (CMV status not recorded). Some clones in this sample may be carry-over from other donors' samples.

Regarding this clonotype: One junction end does not reproduce the germline sequence, and a read error may be involved. The genes are TRBV4-1 and TRBJ2-4; 8 nucleotides agree with TRBD2. The CDR3 is 14 residues long. CDR1 MGHRA and CDR2 YSYEKL come from the germline V gene. CDR3: CAGSHPGGGNIQYF. Here the CDR3 DNA reads TGCGCCGGCAGCCATCCGGGGGGGGGAAACATTCAGTACTTC.

The J gene is TRBJ2-6, the V gene TRBV6-5, with 9 bases identical to TRBD1. Germline V gene sequence: CDR1 MNHEY, CDR2 SVGAGI. V lost 11 bases to trimming and J lost 1 base; unmatched junction nucleotides: 9. There are 16 residues in the CDR3. CDR3 coding DNA: TGTGCCGTCACAGGGGGCGCTGGGTCTGGGGCCAACGTCCTGACTTTC. As protein: CAVTGGAGSGANVLTF.

This chain joins TRBV7-9 and TRBJ1-1, with D uncertain. From germline, CDR1 is SEHNR and CDR2 FQNEAQ (reference sequence). The V gene lost 6 bases and the J gene lost 2 bases, with 10 bases spanning the gap. CDR3 length: 13 amino acids. CDR3 nucleotides: TGTGCCAGCAGAATAGGCCTAAACACTGAAGCTTTCTTT. Encoded protein: CASRIGLNTEAFF.